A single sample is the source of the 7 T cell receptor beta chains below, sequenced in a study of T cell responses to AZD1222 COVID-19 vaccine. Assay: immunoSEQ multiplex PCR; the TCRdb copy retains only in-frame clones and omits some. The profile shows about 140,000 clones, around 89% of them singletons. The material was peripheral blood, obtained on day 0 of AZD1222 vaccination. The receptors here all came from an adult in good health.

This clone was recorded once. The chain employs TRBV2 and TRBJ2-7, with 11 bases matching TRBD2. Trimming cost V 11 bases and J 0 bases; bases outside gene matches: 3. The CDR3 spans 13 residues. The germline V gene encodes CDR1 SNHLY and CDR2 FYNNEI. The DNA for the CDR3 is TGTGCCTCGACTAGCGGGGACTCCTACGAGCAGTACTTC. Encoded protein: CASTSGDSYEQYF.

CDR3 loop: CASGRDSFNEKLFF. The CDR3 DNA sequence: TGTGCCAGCGGAAGGGACAGCTTTAATGAAAAACTGTTTTTT. The chain joins TRBV9 to TRBJ1-4; 7 nucleotides line up with TRBD1. Per the germline V gene, CDR1 is SGDLS and CDR2 is YYNGEE. The CDR3 has 14 residues. Trimming removed 7 bases from V and 4 bases from J; junction bases left unmatched: 7.

This CDR3 is CASSLLINEQFF. In nucleotides, the CDR3 is TGTGCCAGCAGTTTATTGATAAATGAGCAGTTCTTC. The J gene is TRBJ2-1, the V gene TRBV28; D unclear. The germline V gene encodes CDR1 MDHEN and CDR2 SYDVKM. The CDR3 contains 12 residues. V was pared by 1 base and J by 7 bases, with 5 bases between. The whole variable domain, remainder taken from reference TRBV28 and TRBJ2-1, is DVKVTQSSRYLVKRTGEKVFLECVQDMDHENMFWYRQDPGLGLRLIYFSYDVKMKEKGDIPEGYSVSREKKERFSLILESASTNQTSMYLCASSLLINEQFFGPGTRLTVL.

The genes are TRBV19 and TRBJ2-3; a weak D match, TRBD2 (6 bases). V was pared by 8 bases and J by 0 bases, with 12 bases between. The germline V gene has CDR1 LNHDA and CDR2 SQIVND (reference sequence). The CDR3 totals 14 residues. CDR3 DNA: TGTGCCAGTCGTCGGGGGATAAGCACAGATACGCAGTATTTT. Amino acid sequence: CASRRGISTDTQYF.

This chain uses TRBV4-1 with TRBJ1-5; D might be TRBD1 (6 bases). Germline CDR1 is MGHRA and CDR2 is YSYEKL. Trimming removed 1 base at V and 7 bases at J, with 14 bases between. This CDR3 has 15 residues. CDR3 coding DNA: TGCGCCAGCAGCCAAGGATCCGGGGGCAGGCAGCCCCAGCATTTT. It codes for CASSQGSGGRQPQHF.

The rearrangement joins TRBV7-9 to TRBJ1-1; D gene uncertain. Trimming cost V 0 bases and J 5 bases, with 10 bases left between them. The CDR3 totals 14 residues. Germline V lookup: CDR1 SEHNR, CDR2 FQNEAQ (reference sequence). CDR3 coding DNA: TGTGCCAGCAGCTTAGCAGTGGGGTTGACTGAAGCTTTCTTT. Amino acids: CASSLAVGLTEAFF.

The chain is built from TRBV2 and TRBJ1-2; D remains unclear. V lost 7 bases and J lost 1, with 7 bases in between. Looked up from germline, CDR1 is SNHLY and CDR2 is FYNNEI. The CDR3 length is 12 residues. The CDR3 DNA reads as TGTGCCAGCAATCCAATTAACTATGGCTACACCTTC. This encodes CASNPINYGYTF.